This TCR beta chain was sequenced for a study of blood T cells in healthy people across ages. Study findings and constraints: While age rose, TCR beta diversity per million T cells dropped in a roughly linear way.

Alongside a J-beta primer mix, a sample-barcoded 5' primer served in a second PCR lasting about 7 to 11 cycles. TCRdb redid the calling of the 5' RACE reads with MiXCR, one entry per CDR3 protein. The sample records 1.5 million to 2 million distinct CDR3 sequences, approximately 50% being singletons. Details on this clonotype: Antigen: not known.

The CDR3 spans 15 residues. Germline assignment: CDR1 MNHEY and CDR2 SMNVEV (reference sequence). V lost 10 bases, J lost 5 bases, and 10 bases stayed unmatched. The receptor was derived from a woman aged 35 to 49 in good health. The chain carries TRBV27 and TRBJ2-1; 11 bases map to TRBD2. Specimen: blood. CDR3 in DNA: TGTGCCACCACAACTAGCGGGAGTGTTAACAATGAGCAGTTCTTC. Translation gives CATTTSGSVNNEQFF.